The 28 T cell receptor beta chains below come from one sample, sequenced in a study of cytomegalovirus exposure and HLA in healthy donors (dated by TCRdb to 2016 to 2017). Receptors were amplified or captured by the immunoSEQ multiplex PCR assay. TCRdb obtained this table from immuneACCESS and retained in-frame rearrangements with V and J assigned. These tables miss some clones; where compared with another copy, unresolved V genes account for less than half of the shortfall, and the remainder is unexplained. The sample table shows about 150,000 clones, and 88% are seen once. 2.5% to 3.5% of the sample comes from the top ten. Input material: PBMCs. These receptors came from a man between 18 and 29 years old in good health and CMV-seronegative.

This chain joins TRBV27 and TRBJ2-7, with 7 bases identical to TRBD2. CDR1 is MNHEY, CDR2 SMNVEV, per germline (reference sequence). This CDR3 contains 18 residues. Trimming at V came to 5 bases and at J to 0 bases, leaving 16 bases not matched to a gene. The CDR3 here is CASSLNSLLAHSSYEQYF. Written as DNA, the CDR3 is TGTGCCAGCAGTCTAAACTCCTTACTAGCGCATAGCTCCTACGAGCAGTACTTC.

The V and J genes are TRBV27 and TRBJ2-7, with TRBD1 matching over 10 bases. Trimming at V came to 0 bases and at J to 2 bases, leaving 7 bases not matched to a gene. The CDR3 has 17 residues. CDR1 MNHEY and CDR2 SMNVEV come from the germline V gene (reference sequence). CDR3 loop: CASSLSILGQGPYEQYF. DNA of the CDR3: TGTGCCAGCAGTTTATCTATCCTGGGACAGGGGCCCTACGAGCAGTACTTC.

This chain connects TRBV6-5 to TRBJ1-2, with 7 positions matching TRBD1. J gave up 5 bases and V 0 bases, and 3 bases lay outside the gene matches. The germline CDR1 and CDR2 sequences are MNHEY and SVGAGI. This CDR3 is 14 amino acids long. The CDR3 region has the DNA TGTGCCAGCAGTTACTCTGGCAGGGGGTATGGCTACACCTTC. This gives the protein CASSYSGRGYGYTF.

This chain connects TRBV2 to TRBJ1-5, with TRBD1 as a possible D gene (5 bases). Germline assignment: CDR1 SNHLY and CDR2 FYNNEI. V dropped 6 bases and J dropped 6 bases, with 12 bases sitting between them. The CDR3 has 13 amino acids. The CDR3 here is CASRVRVIQPQHF. CDR3 coding DNA: TGTGCCAGCAGGGTCAGGGTCATTCAGCCCCAGCATTTT.

V gene TRBV6-6 combines with J gene TRBJ2-1; 7 bases are a match to TRBD2. V was clipped by 0 bases and J by 5 bases; unmatched bases: 1. Germline CDR1 MNHNY, CDR2 SVGAGI (reference sequence). The CDR3 consists of 14 residues. The CDR3 is CASSYSTSHNEQFF. The CDR3 region has the DNA TGTGCCAGCAGTTACTCGACTAGCCACAATGAGCAGTTCTTC.

The chain links TRBV4-2 to TRBJ1-4; possibly TRBD1 for D (6 bases). V was pared by 0 bases and J by 8 bases, with 13 bases between. There are 15 residues in the CDR3. The germline gives CDR1 LGHNA, CDR2 YNFKEQ. CDR3 region: CASSQDLGAREKLFF. In DNA form, the CDR3 reads TGTGCCAGCAGCCAAGATCTGGGGGCCCGGGAAAAACTGTTTTTT.

The rearrangement joins TRBV7-8 to TRBJ2-5; D perhaps matches TRBD2 (6 bases). V lost 6 bases to trimming and J lost 1 base, with 18 bases between them. Germline assignment: CDR1 SGHVS and CDR2 FQNEAQ. The CDR3 sequence is 16 residues long. CDR3 sequence reads: CASSPRRAGTQETQYF. DNA of the CDR3: TGTGCCAGCAGTCCCAGGAGGGCGGGGACCCAAGAGACCCAGTACTTC. Drawing the rest from reference TRBV7-8 and TRBJ2-5, the complete variable domain is GAGVSQSPRYKVAKRGQDVALRCDPISGHVSLFWYQQALGQGPEFLTYFQNEAQLDKSGLPSDRFFAERPEGSVSTLKIQRTQQEDSAVYLCASSPRRAGTQETQYFGPGTRLLVL.

The genes are TRBV5-1 and TRBJ2-7; the match to TRBD2 covers 14 bases. The V segment lost 0 bases and the J segment 5 bases; nucleotides outside the gene matches: 13. This CDR3 has 19 amino acids. The V gene's germline CDR1 is SGHRS and CDR2 YFSETQ. The CDR3 region is CASSLEEGTSGSWVDEQYF. In DNA, the CDR3 is TGCGCCAGCAGCTTGGAGGAAGGGACTAGCGGGAGTTGGGTCGACGAGCAGTACTTC.

The chain combines TRBV7-9 with TRBJ2-1; perhaps TRBD2 as D (6 bases). V lost 1 base and J lost 8, with 12 bases in between. The CDR3 is 14 residues long. Germline V gene data show CDR1 as SEHNR and CDR2 as FQNEAQ (reference sequence). In nucleotides, the CDR3 is TGTGCCAGCAGCTTAGTCGATAGGAGGGATGAGCAGTTCTTC. It yields the protein CASSLVDRRDEQFF. The full variable domain, completed using reference TRBV7-9 and TRBJ2-1, is DTGVSQNPRHKITKRGQNVTFRCDPISEHNRLYWYRQTLGQGPEFLTYFQNEAQLEKSRLLSDRFSAERPKGSFSTLEIQRTEQGDSAMYLCASSLVDRRDEQFFGPGTRLTVL.

The V call is TRBV2, the J call TRBJ2-5; maybe TRBD1 (7 bases). CDR1 is SNHLY, CDR2 FYNNEI, per germline. Trimming left V 6 bases short and J 2 bases short, with 16 bases between. This CDR3 spans 15 amino acids. The CDR3 DNA sequence: TGTGCCAGCAGCGATAAACAGGGGACTCAAGAGACCCAGTACTTC. Protein product: CASSDKQGTQETQYF.

J is TRBJ2-1 and V is TRBV18; D gene ambiguous. The V gene's germline CDR1 is KGHSH and CDR2 LQKENI. The CDR3 is 15 amino acids. V lost 2 bases and J 5 bases, leaving 13 bases between the germline ends. CDR3 amino acids: CASSPYGTVDNEQFF. The CDR3 DNA reads as TGTGCCAGCTCACCATACGGTACTGTCGACAATGAGCAGTTCTTC.

The table lists this clone with a count of one. The CDR3 DNA follows: TGTGCCAGCAGCCCACAGGGGGGGGTCGAGCAGTACGTC. Translation gives CASSPQGGVEQYV. This rearrangement joins TRBV5-8 to TRBJ2-7; D might be TRBD1 (8 bases). Trimming took off 4 bases at V and 6 bases at J, with 14 bases between the two ends. The V gene's germline CDR1 is SGHTS and CDR2 YDEGEE. There are 13 residues in the CDR3.

This clone was found once. CDR3 coding DNA: TGTGCCAGTATCACGGGAAGGTATAGCAATCAGCCCCAGCATTTT. This codes for CASITGRYSNQPQHF. The chain joins TRBV19 to TRBJ1-5; D not resolved. Germline V lookup: CDR1 LNHDA, CDR2 SQIVND (reference sequence). This CDR3 comprises 15 residues. Trimming took 7 bases from V and 0 from J, leaving 13 bases between them.

CDR3 region: CASSPAGHDRGGSEKLFF. CDR3 sequence (DNA): TGTGCCAGCAGTCCTGCCGGTCACGACAGGGGGGGAAGTGAAAAACTGTTTTTT. This sequence joins TRBV28 and TRBJ1-4; TRBD1 agrees at 9 bases. Germline CDR1 reads MDHEN; CDR2 reads SYDVKM. Germline trimming cut 5 bases from V and 7 bases from J; bases unmatched to any gene: 17. CDR3 length: 18 amino acids.

The genes are TRBV27 and TRBJ2-2; D unresolved. The V end was cut by 5 bases, the J end by 0 bases, with 13 bases between. The germline V gene encodes CDR1 MNHEY and CDR2 SMNVEV (reference sequence). This CDR3 region has 16 residues. The CDR3 nucleotides are TGTGCCAGCAGTGTACTCGAGCAGGCGAACACCGGGGAGCTGTTTTTT. Amino acids: CASSVLEQANTGELFF.

V is TRBV18 and J is TRBJ2-3; 11 bases map to TRBD2. Trimming removed 0 bases from V and 6 bases from J; junction bases left unmatched: 2. The CDR3 is 15 amino acids. From germline, CDR1 is KGHSH and CDR2 LQKENI. CDR3 sequence (DNA): TGTGCCAGCTCACCACCCACTAGCGGGAGTGATACGCAGTATTTT. This sequence encodes CASSPPTSGSDTQYF.

The V and J genes are TRBV5-1 and TRBJ2-4; D possibly corresponds to TRBD2 (6 bases). The CDR3 consists of 14 residues. V lost 0 bases to trimming and J lost 6 bases, with 10 bases between them. CDR1 and CDR2 from the germline V gene are SGHRS and YFSETQ. The CDR3 spells CASSLEGLPNIQYF. The CDR3, as DNA: TGCGCCAGCAGCTTGGAGGGACTCCCAAACATTCAGTACTTC.

This rearrangement joins TRBV6-6 to TRBJ1-1; D remains unclear. The germline V gene encodes CDR1 MNHNY and CDR2 SVGAGI (reference sequence). There are 15 residues in the CDR3. Trimming removed 5 bases from V and 1 base from J, with 14 bases in between. The CDR3 bases are TGTGCCAGCAGTCCTACCGGAGAGGGGAACACTGAAGCTTTCTTT. Its translation: CASSPTGEGNTEAFF.

The chain has TRBV7-2 and TRBJ2-5; TRBD2 matches at 16 bases. J lost 5 bases, V lost 5 bases, and 5 bases had no gene match. From germline, CDR1 is SGHTA and CDR2 FQGNSA. The CDR3 totals 16 residues. The CDR3 sequence: CASSQGLAGGLETQYF. The CDR3 DNA follows: TGTGCCAGCAGCCAGGGACTAGCGGGGGGGTTGGAGACCCAGTACTTC.

The V call is TRBV2, the J call TRBJ2-4, with D possibly matching TRBD1 (6 bases). Germline CDR1 reads SNHLY; CDR2 reads FYNNEI. This CDR3 is 17 amino acids long. V was clipped by 4 bases and J by 6 bases, with 22 bases between them. This CDR3 reads CASSADSRERLGNIQYF. The CDR3 nucleotides are TGTGCCAGCAGTGCGGACAGCAGGGAGAGGTTGGGAAACATTCAGTACTTC.

The chain has TRBV19 and TRBJ1-2, with 10 bases aligning to TRBD1. Germline loops: CDR1 LNHDA, CDR2 SQIVND (reference sequence). The CDR3 is made up of 17 amino acids. V lost 5 bases, J lost 6 bases, and 15 bases stayed unmatched. The CDR3 DNA is TGTGCCAGTAGTCTAGCTCCGGGACAGGGGTTCATGGATGGCTACACCTTC. It yields the protein CASSLAPGQGFMDGYTF.

The chain couples TRBV6-5 to TRBJ1-2; D might be TRBD1 (6 bases). This CDR3 region has 15 residues. Trimming took 3 bases from V and 5 from J, leaving 16 bases between them. Germline V gene sequence: CDR1 MNHEY, CDR2 SVGAGI. The CDR3 reads CASSYGKDSSYGYTF. Here the CDR3 DNA reads TGTGCCAGCAGTTATGGAAAGGACAGCTCTTATGGCTACACCTTC.

This sequence joins TRBV28 and TRBJ1-1, with no clear D. V was shortened by 6 bases and J by 7 bases, with 21 bases between the two germline ends. The CDR3 loop spans 15 amino acids. From germline, CDR1 is MDHEN and CDR2 SYDVKM. The CDR3 nucleotides are TGTGCCAGCAGCTATCGGGGTCCCGTGGGTGGTGAAGCTTTCTTT. Protein product: CASSYRGPVGGEAFF.

The V gene is TRBV6-1, the J gene TRBJ1-2; weak D call: TRBD1 (6 bases). CDR1 MNHNS and CDR2 SASEGT come from the germline V gene. The CDR3 is 14 residues long. Trimming took off 5 bases at V and 8 bases at J, with 18 bases between the two ends. In nucleotides, the CDR3 is TGTGCCAGCAGTCCTTTTACAGGGACGGAAGGCTACACCTTC. It is translated as CASSPFTGTEGYTF.

The gene calls are TRBV5-1 and TRBJ2-3; the match to TRBD2 covers 8 bases. This CDR3 spans 17 amino acids. CDR1 is SGHRS, CDR2 YFSETQ, per germline. J was trimmed by 5 bases and V by 5 bases; bases with no gene match: 16. The CDR3: CASRADGSGSLQDTQYF. As DNA, the CDR3 is TGCGCCAGCAGGGCCGACGGAAGCGGGAGTCTCCAAGATACGCAGTATTTT.

This clone came up many times. This chain connects TRBV29-1 to TRBJ2-3, with TRBD2 identical over 13 bases. This CDR3 region has 17 residues. Germline lookup yields CDR1 SQVTM and CDR2 ANQGSEA. V was clipped by 3 bases and J by 5 bases; unmatched bases: 11. The CDR3 sequence: CSVEARTSGGRVDTQYF. In DNA form, the CDR3 reads TGCAGCGTTGAGGCTCGGACTAGCGGGGGACGGGTAGATACGCAGTATTTT.

This chain uses TRBV19 with TRBJ2-1; tentative D call: TRBD2 (5 bases). The CDR3 has 16 amino acids. The germline gives CDR1 LNHDA, CDR2 SQIVND (reference sequence). V was cut by 4 bases and J by 0 bases, with 13 bases left in between. The DNA of the CDR3 is TGTGCCAGTAGTACCTTTAGCGCACCCTCCTACAATGAGCAGTTCTTC. It yields the protein CASSTFSAPSYNEQFF.

This chain links TRBV19 with TRBJ1-1; D remains ambiguous. V was trimmed by 4 bases and J by 5 bases, leaving 11 bases between them. This CDR3 contains 13 residues. Germline V gene sequence: CDR1 LNHDA, CDR2 SQIVND (reference sequence). CDR3 residues: CASSSFPGTEAFF. DNA of the CDR3: TGTGCCAGTAGTAGTTTTCCGGGAACTGAAGCTTTCTTT.